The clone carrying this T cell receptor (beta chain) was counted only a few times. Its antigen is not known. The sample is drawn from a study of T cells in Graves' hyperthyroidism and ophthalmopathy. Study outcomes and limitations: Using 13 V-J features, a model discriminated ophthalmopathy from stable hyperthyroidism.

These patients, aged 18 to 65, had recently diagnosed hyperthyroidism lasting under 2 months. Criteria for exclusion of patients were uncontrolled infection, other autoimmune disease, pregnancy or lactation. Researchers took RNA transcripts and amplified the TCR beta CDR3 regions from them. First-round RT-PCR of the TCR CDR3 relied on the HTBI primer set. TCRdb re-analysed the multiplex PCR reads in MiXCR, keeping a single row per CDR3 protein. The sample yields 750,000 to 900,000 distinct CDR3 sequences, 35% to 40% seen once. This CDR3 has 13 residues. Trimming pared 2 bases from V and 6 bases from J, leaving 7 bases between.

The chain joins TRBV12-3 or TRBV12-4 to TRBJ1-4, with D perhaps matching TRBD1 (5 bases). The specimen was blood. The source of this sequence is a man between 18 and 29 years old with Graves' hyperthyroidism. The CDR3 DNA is TGTGCCAGCAGTTTATCGGGGGATGAAAAACTGTTTTTT. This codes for CASSLSGDEKLFF.